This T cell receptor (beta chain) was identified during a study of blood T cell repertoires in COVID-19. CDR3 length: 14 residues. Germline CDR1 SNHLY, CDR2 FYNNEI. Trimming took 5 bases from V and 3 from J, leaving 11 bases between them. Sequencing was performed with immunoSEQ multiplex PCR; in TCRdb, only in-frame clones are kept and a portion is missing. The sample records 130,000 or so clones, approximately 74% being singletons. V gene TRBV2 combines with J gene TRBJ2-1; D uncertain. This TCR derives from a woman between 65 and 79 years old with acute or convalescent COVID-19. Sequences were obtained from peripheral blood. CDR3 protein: CASSPRLDYNEQFF. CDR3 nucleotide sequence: TGTGCCAGCAGTCCGAGACTGGACTACAATGAGCAGTTCTTC.